This T cell receptor (beta chain) was captured in a study of T-cell reconstitution after alpha-beta-depleted transplantation in children. The library targeted TCRbeta and was prepared with unique molecular identifiers. TCRdb ran MiXCR on the PCR reads and lists one entry per CDR3 protein. The data show hundreds of thousands of distinct CDR3 sequences, with 16% seen just once and over 0.95% held by the top ten. Germline values: CDR1 SGHTA, CDR2 FQGNSA. This CDR3 has 14 residues. V was cut by 5 bases and J by 0 bases, with 11 bases left in between. The specimen comprised PBMCs from the stem cell graft donor, sampled from the stem cell graft. The TCR was taken from a human donor who donated a stem cell graft to a child with acute myeloid leukemia. This chain joins TRBV7-2 and TRBJ2-7; D gene uncertain. The CDR3 DNA reads TGTGCCAGCAGCCCGAGAATGTCCTCCTACGAGCAGTACTTC. Translation: CASSPRMSSYEQYF.